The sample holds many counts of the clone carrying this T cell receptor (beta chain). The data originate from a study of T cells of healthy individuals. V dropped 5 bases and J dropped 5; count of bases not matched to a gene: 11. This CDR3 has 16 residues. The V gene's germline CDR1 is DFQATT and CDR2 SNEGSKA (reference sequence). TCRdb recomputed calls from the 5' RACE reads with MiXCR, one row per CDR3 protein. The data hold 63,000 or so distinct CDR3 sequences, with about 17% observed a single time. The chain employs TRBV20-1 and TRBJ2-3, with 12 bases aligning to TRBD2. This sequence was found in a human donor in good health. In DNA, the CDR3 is TGCAGTGCTCCCCCCCTAGCGGGGGGGCTTGGAGATACGCAGTATTTT. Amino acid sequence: CSAPPLAGGLGDTQYF.